What follows describes a single T cell receptor beta chain. The data derive from a study of blood T cell repertoires in COVID-19. Overall study context: Sample material is recorded as cDNA or gDNA derived from T cells, B-cell-depleted T cells, or PBMCs.

In the original processing: For nucleated cells, counts were estimated from reference gene primer amplification. The method was immunoSEQ multiplex PCR; TCRdb's version includes in-frame clones alone and lacks a portion of them. V and J calls and clone size come straight from that table; D and trimming were deduced from the DNA. This sample has about 53,000 clones; approximately 87% occur once, and the top ten carry 4%. Germline lookup yields CDR1 MDHEN and CDR2 SYDVKM. This CDR3 has 11 amino acids. Trimming took off 6 bases at V and 8 bases at J, with 7 bases between the two ends. V usage is TRBV28 and J usage is TRBJ1-4; D remains ambiguous. The TCR comes from a man in his fifties or sixties with acute or convalescent COVID-19. Sample: peripheral blood. The DNA of the CDR3 is TGTGCCAGCAGACTGAACGAAAAACTGTTTTTT. As protein: CASRLNEKLFF.